This T cell receptor (beta chain) was recovered during a study of control samples from healthy donors and cancer patients. The germline V gene has CDR1 ENHRY and CDR2 SYGVKD. V shed 6 bases and J shed 5 bases, with 23 bases lying between them. This CDR3 is built from 17 residues. Assay used: immunoSEQ multiplex PCR; TCRdb lists only in-frame clones, some missing. The repertoire holds about 89,000 clones, around nine tenths seen once, with roughly 20% in the top ten. Material for sequencing was blood. This TCR was sampled from a man aged 25-45 years in good health. The chain recombines TRBV10-3 with TRBJ2-1; TRBD1 is a possible D gene (7 bases). This chain's CDR3 is CAIRPTGRLGAHNEQFF. In nucleotides, the CDR3 is TGTGCCATCAGGCCGACAGGGAGGTTGGGAGCTCACAATGAGCAGTTCTTC.